This T cell receptor beta chain was identified during a study of CD8 T cells in ankylosing spondylitis. 5'-RACE, quantitative and with molecular barcodes, yielded the TCR beta libraries. TCRdb re-called the 5' RACE reads with MiXCR, one entry per CDR3 protein. The sample yields tens of thousands of distinct CDR3 sequences, around 8.5% seen once. The sample holds a few counts of this clonotype. Its antigen remains unidentified. Germline CDR1 and CDR2: SGHVS and FNYEAQ. There are 12 residues in the CDR3. Trimming took 2 bases from V and 5 from J, leaving 5 bases between them. Broader study findings: Ankylosing spondylitis blood appeared to carry a characteristic TCR beta motif of several highly homologous variants. Relatively scarce in peripheral blood, disease-linked clones were CD8+. There was reportedly significant enrichment of clones that were disease-linked in matched ankylosing spondylitis synovial fluid. Reports of some motif variants in reactive arthritis synovial fluid and blood predate this one.

V and J are TRBV7-6 and TRBJ2-3; D is unresolved. This sequence was found in a male donor with ankylosing spondylitis. Sequencing was carried out using blood, either unsorted or a sorted T cell fraction (not recorded which). The CDR3 reads CASSLIEDTQYF. The CDR3 region has the DNA TGTGCCAGCAGCTTAATTGAAGATACGCAGTATTTT.